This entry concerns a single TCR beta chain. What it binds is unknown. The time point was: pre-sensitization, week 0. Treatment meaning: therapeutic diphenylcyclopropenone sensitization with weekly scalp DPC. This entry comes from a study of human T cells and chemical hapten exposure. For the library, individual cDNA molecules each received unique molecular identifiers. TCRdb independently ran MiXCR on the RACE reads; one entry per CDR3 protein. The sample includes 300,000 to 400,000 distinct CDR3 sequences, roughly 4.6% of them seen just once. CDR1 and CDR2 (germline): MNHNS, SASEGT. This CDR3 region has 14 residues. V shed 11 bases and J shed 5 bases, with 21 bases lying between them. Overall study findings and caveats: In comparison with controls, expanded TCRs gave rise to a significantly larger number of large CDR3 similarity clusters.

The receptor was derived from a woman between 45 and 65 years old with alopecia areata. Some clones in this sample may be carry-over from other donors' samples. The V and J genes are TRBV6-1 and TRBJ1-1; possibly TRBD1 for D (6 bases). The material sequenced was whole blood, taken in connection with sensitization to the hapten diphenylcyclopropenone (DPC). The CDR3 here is CALISDSGRTEAFF. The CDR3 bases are TGTGCCTTAATTTCGGACAGTGGGAGGACTGAAGCTTTCTTT.